Shown below are 25 T cell receptor beta chains from a single sample sequenced in a study of blood T cell repertoires in COVID-19. Data came from immunoSEQ multiplex PCR; TCRdb stores just in-frame clones and leaves some out. Of more than 300,000 clones in the sample, roughly nine tenths are singletons; the top ten hold 3.5% to 5%. Sequencing was carried out using PBMCs or T cells enriched from blood (not recorded which). The receptors shown here come from a woman in her 30s who had been exposed to COVID-19.

V is TRBV6-5 and J is TRBJ1-1; no definite D call. CDR3 length: 13 residues. V was trimmed by 2 bases and J by 5 bases, leaving 9 bases between them. CDR1 is MNHEY and CDR2 is SVGAGI in the germline V gene. CDR3 sequence: CASSYEKRTEAFF. The CDR3 DNA reads as TGTGCCAGCAGTTACGAAAAGAGGACTGAAGCTTTCTTT.

This chain connects TRBV6-2 or TRBV6-3 to TRBJ1-4; 7 bases line up with TRBD1. The CDR3 loop spans 14 amino acids. The V gene end was trimmed by 2 bases and the J gene end by 8 bases; junction bases not matched to a gene: 5. Germline V CDR1 and CDR2: MNHEY, SVGEGT. CDR3 residues: CASSYVAGGEKLFF. The CDR3 DNA follows: TGTGCCAGCAGTTACGTGGCAGGGGGGGAAAAACTGTTTTTT.

This clone was seen a few times. DNA for the CDR3: TGCGCCAGCAGCTCTAGCGGGAGCTCCTACAATGAGCAGTTCTTC. It specifies CASSSSGSSYNEQFF. The chain has TRBV5-1 and TRBJ2-1, with 10 positions matching TRBD2. Unmatched junction bases numbered 0, after V lost 3 bases and J lost 0 bases. The germline V gene has CDR1 SGHRS and CDR2 YFSETQ. The CDR3 contains 15 residues.

The gene calls are TRBV10-3 and TRBJ1-1; a possible D gene is TRBD1 (5 bases). V lost 2 bases to trimming and J lost 2 bases, with 12 bases between them. Germline CDR1 is ENHRY and CDR2 is SYGVKD. This CDR3 is built from 15 residues. The CDR3 DNA reads TGTGCCATCAGTGAGAGGGCAGGGCCCAACACTGAAGCTTTCTTT. Amino acid sequence: CAISERAGPNTEAFF.

This chain links TRBV7-8 with TRBJ1-5, with D perhaps matching TRBD1 (6 bases). The V end lost 5 bases, the J end lost 6 bases, and 11 bases lay between the germline ends. The CDR3 length is 13 residues. In germline, CDR1 is SGHVS, CDR2 FQNEAQ. CDR3 sequence reads: CASSRTGRQPQHF. The CDR3 DNA reads as TGTGCCAGCAGCCGAACAGGGCGTCAGCCCCAGCATTTT.

V is TRBV20-1 and J is TRBJ2-1; TRBD1 might be the D (5 bases). The germline V and J ends were trimmed by 3 bases and 3 bases, with 6 bases remaining between them. CDR1 and CDR2 from the germline V gene are DFQATT and SNEGSKA (reference sequence). The CDR3 extends over 12 amino acids. CDR3 bases: TGCAGTGCTAGTGACAGCTACAATGAGCAGTTCTTC. It yields the protein CSASDSYNEQFF.

The table lists this clone with a few counts. The chain uses TRBV6-1 and TRBJ1-5, with 7 bases aligning to TRBD1. With V trimmed by 0 bases and J by 3 bases, 8 bases remained unmatched. The CDR3 loop spans 17 amino acids. Germline assignment: CDR1 MNHNS and CDR2 SASEGT. Here the CDR3 reads CASSEAPGQFLNQPQHF. CDR3 sequence (DNA): TGTGCCAGCAGTGAAGCCCCGGGACAGTTTCTCAATCAGCCCCAGCATTTT.

The chain employs TRBV7-9 and TRBJ1-4, with TRBD1 matching 8 bases. V shed 0 bases, J shed 8 bases, and the junction held 8 bases outside the gene matches. Germline V gene lookup returns CDR1 SEHNR and CDR2 FQNEAQ (reference sequence). The CDR3 length is 16 residues. This CDR3 is CASSLADRGAKEKLFF. The CDR3 region has the DNA TGTGCCAGCAGCTTAGCCGACAGGGGCGCAAAAGAAAAACTGTTTTTT.

This chain uses TRBV9 with TRBJ1-1; D might be TRBD1 (6 bases). The CDR3 has 13 amino acids. V was shortened by 3 bases and J by 1 base, with 7 bases between the two germline ends. Germline lookup yields CDR1 SGDLS and CDR2 YYNGEE. CDR3 DNA sequence: TGTGCCAGCAGCGCGGGACAGAACACTGAAGCTTTCTTT. It yields the protein CASSAGQNTEAFF.

The rearrangement links TRBV2 to TRBJ1-2, with D maybe TRBD1 (5 bases). The CDR3 runs to 14 residues. Trimming removed 5 bases from V and 1 base from J, with 11 bases in between. Germline CDR1 and CDR2: SNHLY and FYNNEI. The CDR3 reads CASSTTERNYGYTF. The CDR3 DNA follows: TGTGCCAGCAGTACGACAGAGCGTAACTATGGCTACACCTTC. The full variable domain, completed using reference TRBV2 and TRBJ1-2, is EPEVTQTPSHQVTQMGQEVILRCVPISNHLYFYWYRQILGQKVEFLVSFYNNEISEKSEIFDDQFSVERPDGSNFTLKIRSTKLEDSAMYFCASSTTERNYGYTFGSGTRLTVV.

The CDR3 sequence is CASSAVLAAAGNTIYF. The CDR3 region has the DNA TGTGCCAGCAGTGCGGTCCTGGCGGCTGCTGGAAACACCATATATTTT. The chain recombines TRBV25-1 with TRBJ1-3; no firm D call. Between the trimmed V and J ends, which lost 4 bases and 2 bases, there was a span of 15 bases. The germline V gene has CDR1 MGHDK and CDR2 SYGVNS. The length of the CDR3 is 16 residues.

This chain joins TRBV3-1 (or the pseudogene TRBV3-2) and TRBJ1-2; TRBD1 matches at 9 bases. The CDR3 runs to 16 residues. The ends lost 1 base at V and 7 bases at J; junction bases unmatched: 10. The V gene's germline CDR1 is LGHDT and CDR2 YNNKEL (reference sequence). The DNA of the CDR3 is TGTGCCAGCAGCCAAGCATACCGGGACAGGGTCGGTGGCTACACCTTC. It translates to CASSQAYRDRVGGYTF.

This clone was counted once. J is TRBJ1-1 and V is TRBV5-4, with 9 bases fitting TRBD1. Germline V gene data show CDR1 as SGHNT and CDR2 as YYREEE (reference sequence). The CDR3 extends over 15 amino acids. Unmatched junction bases numbered 5, after V lost 0 bases and J lost 5 bases. The CDR3 bases are TGTGCCAGCAGCTTGGGGCGGGACAGGGAAACTGAAGCTTTCTTT. It codes for CASSLGRDRETEAFF.

The V and J genes are TRBV6-4 and TRBJ1-1, with TRBD1 matching 7 bases. Trimming cost V 6 bases and J 1 base; bases outside gene matches: 20. The germline CDR1 and CDR2 sequences are MRHNA and SNTAGT. This CDR3 has 19 amino acids. The CDR3 protein is CASSLMGGAGGMANTEAFF. The CDR3 DNA follows: TGTGCCAGCAGCCTGATGGGGGGTGCAGGGGGTATGGCGAACACTGAAGCTTTCTTT.

The J gene is TRBJ2-1, the V gene TRBV19; weak D call: TRBD1 (6 bases). The CDR3 runs 15 residues. Germline V gene lookup returns CDR1 LNHDA and CDR2 SQIVND (reference sequence). Trimming pared 1 base from V and 7 bases from J, leaving 14 bases between. The CDR3 region has the DNA TGTGCCAGTAGTATAGGACACAGGGTCGCGAATGAGCAGTTCTTC. Protein product: CASSIGHRVANEQFF.

The rearrangement links TRBV20-1 to TRBJ2-7; D gene uncertain. Trimming took 3 bases from V and 3 from J, leaving 3 bases between them. This CDR3 is 10 amino acids long. Germline values: CDR1 DFQATT, CDR2 SNEGSKA (reference sequence). The CDR3 DNA reads as TGCAGTGCTAGTCGCTACGAGCAGTACTTC. Translated: CSASRYEQYF.

This rearrangement joins TRBV4-3 to TRBJ2-2; 7 bases match TRBD2. Per germline, CDR1 LGHNA and CDR2 YSLEER. The V gene end was trimmed by 0 bases and the J gene end by 5 bases; junction bases not matched to a gene: 3. The CDR3 covers 15 residues. This chain's CDR3 is CASSQDGRVTGELFF. In nucleotides, the CDR3 is TGCGCCAGCAGCCAAGATGGGAGGGTAACCGGGGAGCTGTTTTTT.

The table lists this clone with a few counts. The chain carries TRBV7-9 and TRBJ1-4; 8 bases fit TRBD1. Germline lookup yields CDR1 SEHNR and CDR2 FQNEAQ (reference sequence). V lost 0 bases, J lost 11 bases, and 8 bases stayed unmatched. This CDR3 region has 15 residues. The CDR3 nucleotides read TGTGCCAGCAGCTTAGCTAATCAGGGGGCTCGGAAACTGTTTTTT. Protein sequence: CASSLANQGARKLFF.

This chain connects TRBV4-2 to TRBJ1-1; 7 bases align to TRBD1. V shed 2 bases and J 6 bases; nucleotides not matched to a gene: 9. Germline V gives CDR1 LGHNA, CDR2 YNFKEQ. The CDR3 is made up of 15 amino acids. For the CDR3, the DNA is TGTGCCAGCAGCCAATCTACTCCGGGACAGCCTGAAGCTTTCTTT. It yields the protein CASSQSTPGQPEAFF.

The chain carries TRBV6-5 and TRBJ1-1; D is unclear. V lost 7 bases and J 12 bases, leaving 18 bases between the germline ends. Germline values: CDR1 MNHEY, CDR2 SVGAGI. The CDR3 is 12 residues long. CDR3 coding DNA: TGTGCCAGCACCCATAGCTTTTCGAAAACTTTCTTT. Its protein product is CASTHSFSKTFF.

As regards this clone: One junction end disagrees with the germline gene, perhaps due to a read error. The chain recombines TRBV4-2 with TRBJ2-2, with D perhaps matching TRBD2 (7 bases). This CDR3 is built from 14 residues. CDR1 is LGHNA, CDR2 YNFKEQ, per germline. This CDR3 reads CASSQEVGGGQRVF. CDR3 coding DNA: TGTGCCAGCAGCCAAGAGGTCGGCGGGGGCCAAAGGGTTTTT.

This chain links TRBV4-3 with TRBJ1-5, with D perhaps TRBD1 (6 bases). This CDR3 spans 14 amino acids. V lost 2 bases and J 6 bases, leaving 11 bases between the germline ends. In germline, CDR1 is LGHNA, CDR2 YSLEER. CDR3 DNA: TGCGCCAGCAGCCAACTCGAAGGGGGTCAGCCCCAGCATTTT. Protein sequence: CASSQLEGGQPQHF.

This rearrangement joins TRBV19 to TRBJ2-3; no definite D call. Germline V gene lookup returns CDR1 LNHDA and CDR2 SQIVND (reference sequence). Trimming left V 1 base short and J 6 bases short, with 8 bases between. The CDR3 totals 13 residues. Written as DNA, the CDR3 is TGTGCCAGTAGTATAGGGGCATTTGATACGCAGTATTTT. Its protein product is CASSIGAFDTQYF.

This chain connects TRBV7-3 to TRBJ2-1; 7 nucleotides agree with TRBD2. This CDR3 is 15 amino acids long. Unmatched junction bases numbered 8, after V lost 5 bases and J lost 4 bases. Germline-derived CDR1 and CDR2 are SGHTA and FQGTGA. CDR3 nucleotides: TGTGCCAGCAGCCTCAGCGGGGCGACTTACAATGAGCAGTTCTTC. This gives the protein CASSLSGATYNEQFF.

Turning to this clone: The junction departs from the called germline gene at one end, perhaps through a read error. The CDR3 sequence is CASTAGGKGYTF. CDR3 nucleotide sequence: TGTGCGAGCACCGCAGGGGGCAAGGGCTACACCTTC. The chain combines TRBV7-9 with TRBJ1-2, with 8 bases identical to TRBD1. The CDR3 extends over 12 amino acids. Germline CDR1 SEHNR, CDR2 FQNEAQ (reference sequence).